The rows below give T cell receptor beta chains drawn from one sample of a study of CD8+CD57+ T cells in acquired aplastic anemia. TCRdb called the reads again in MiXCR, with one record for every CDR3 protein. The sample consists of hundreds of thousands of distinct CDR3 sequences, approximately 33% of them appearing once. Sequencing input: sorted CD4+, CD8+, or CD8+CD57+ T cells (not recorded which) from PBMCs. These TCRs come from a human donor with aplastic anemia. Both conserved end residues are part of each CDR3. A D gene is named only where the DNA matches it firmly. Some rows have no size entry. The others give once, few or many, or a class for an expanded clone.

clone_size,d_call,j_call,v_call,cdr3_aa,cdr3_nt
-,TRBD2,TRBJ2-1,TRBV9,CASSSERGAGEQFF,TGTGCCAGCAGTTCTGAGCGGGGGGCTGGTGAGCAGTTCTTC
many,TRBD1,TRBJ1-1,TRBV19,CASSTGQKNTEAFF,TGTGCCAGTAGTACGGGACAGAAGAACACTGAAGCTTTCTTT
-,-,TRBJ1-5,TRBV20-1,CSAQEGTVRGQPQHF,TGCAGTGCCCAGGAAGGGACCGTGCGCGGGCAGCCCCAGCATTTT
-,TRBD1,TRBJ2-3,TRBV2,CASKGTGPTDTQYF,TGTGCCAGCAAGGGGACAGGACCCACAGATACGCAGTATTTT
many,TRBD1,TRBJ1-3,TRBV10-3,CAITNDRVGNTIYF,TGTGCCATCACCAACGACAGGGTTGGAAACACCATATATTTT
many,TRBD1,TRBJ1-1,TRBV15,CAIGTAQRTEAFF,TGTGCCATCGGGACAGCCCAACGGACTGAAGCTTTCTTT
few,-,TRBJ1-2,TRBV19,CASSETGRRGSNYGYTF,TGTGCCAGTAGTGAAACAGGGAGGAGAGGGTCTAACTATGGCTACACCTTC
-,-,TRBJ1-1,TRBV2,CASSESRGEVWNTEAFF,TGTGCCAGCAGTGAAAGTAGGGGGGAGGTCTGGAACACTGAAGCTTTCTTT
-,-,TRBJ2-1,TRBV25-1,CAWMGTGLAEQFF,TGTGCCTGGATGGGAACAGGCCTCGCTGAGCAGTTCTTC
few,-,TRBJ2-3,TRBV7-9,CASTLEDTQYF,TGTGCCAGCACCTTGGAGGATACGCAGTATTTT
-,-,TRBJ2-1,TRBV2,CASSGDLAYEQFF,TGTGCCAGCAGCGGGGACTTAGCCTACGAGCAGTTCTTC
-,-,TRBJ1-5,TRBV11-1,CASSSASTRYSNQPQHF,TGTGCCAGCAGTTCGGCATCCACCCGGTATAGCAATCAGCCCCAGCATTTT
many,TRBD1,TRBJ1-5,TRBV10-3,CAISQGANNQPQHF,TGTGCCATCAGCCAGGGGGCGAACAATCAGCCCCAGCATTTT
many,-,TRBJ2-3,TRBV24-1,CATSTTQGNSDTQYF,TGTGCCACCAGCACCACCCAGGGAAATTCAGATACGCAGTATTTT
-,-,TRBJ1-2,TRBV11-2,CASSLDPGGGYGYTF,TGTGCCAGCAGCTTAGATCCGGGGGGCGGGTATGGCTACACCTTC
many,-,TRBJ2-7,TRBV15,CATSRGSTDLGEQYF,TGTGCCACCAGCAGAGGATCGACCGACCTTGGCGAGCAGTACTTC
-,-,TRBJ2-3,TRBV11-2,CASSSPESATDTQYF,TGTGCCAGCAGTTCCCCGGAAAGCGCCACAGATACGCAGTATTTT
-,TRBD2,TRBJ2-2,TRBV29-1,CSGGLAEPNTGELFF,TGCAGCGGGGGACTAGCGGAGCCGAACACCGGGGAGCTGTTTTTT
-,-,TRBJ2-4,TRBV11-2,CASSLDGVTKNIQYF,TGTGCCAGCAGCTTAGATGGGGTAACCAAAAACATTCAGTACTTC
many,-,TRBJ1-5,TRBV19,CASSRDSNQPQHF,TGTGCCAGCAGTAGGGACAGCAATCAGCCCCAGCATTTT
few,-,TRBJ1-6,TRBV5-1,CASGGDSSYNSPLHF,TGCGCCAGCGGGGGAGACAGCTCCTATAATTCACCCCTCCACTTT
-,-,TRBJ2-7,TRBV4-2,CASSQRVRGNEQYF,TGTGCCAGCAGCCAGAGGGTCAGGGGTAACGAGCAGTACTTC
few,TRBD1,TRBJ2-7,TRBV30,CAWGKGQGYEQYF,TGTGCCTGGGGAAAGGGACAGGGGTACGAGCAGTACTTC
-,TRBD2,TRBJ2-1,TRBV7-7,CASSVDYSGGEQFF,TGTGCTAGCAGCGTAGACTATTCGGGGGGTGAGCAGTTCTTC
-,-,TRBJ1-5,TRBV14,CASSPRDGNQPQHF,TGTGCCAGCTCACCCCGGGACGGAAATCAGCCCCAGCATTTT
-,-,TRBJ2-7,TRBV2,CASSLDPGSQVQYF,TGTGCCAGCAGCTTAGACCCAGGGAGTCAGGTGCAGTACTTC
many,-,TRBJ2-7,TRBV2,CASSPPRGLLTYEQYF,TGTGCCAGCAGTCCCCCTCGGGGCTTGTTAACCTACGAGCAGTACTTC
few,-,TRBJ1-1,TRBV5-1,CASSGGSRGQAFF,TGCGCCAGCAGCGGGGGGTCCAGGGGACAAGCTTTCTTT
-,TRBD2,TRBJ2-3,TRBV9,CASSEPGLAGGLVDTQYF,TGTGCCAGCAGCGAGCCGGGACTAGCGGGAGGACTGGTAGATACGCAGTATTTT
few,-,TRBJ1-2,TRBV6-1,CASSPPELYGYTF,TGTGCCAGCAGCCCCCCGGAACTCTATGGCTACACCTTC
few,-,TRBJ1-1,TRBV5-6,CASSLIKGLAEAFF,TGTGCCAGCAGCTTGATCAAAGGGCTCGCTGAAGCTTTCTTT
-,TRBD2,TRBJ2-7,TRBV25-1,CAWSVSLAGTYEQYF,TGTGCCTGGAGTGTTTCCCTAGCGGGAACCTACGAGCAGTACTTC
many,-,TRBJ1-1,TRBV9,CASSVDWGSGTEAFF,TGTGCCAGCAGCGTAGATTGGGGATCTGGCACTGAAGCTTTCTTT
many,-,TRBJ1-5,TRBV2,CASSEAQGSQPQHF,TGTGCCAGCAGTGAAGCACAGGGTTCTCAGCCCCAGCATTTT
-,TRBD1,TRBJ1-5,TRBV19,CASSIEDRGYSNQPQHF,TGTGCCAGTAGTATCGAGGACAGGGGCTATAGCAATCAGCCCCAGCATTTT
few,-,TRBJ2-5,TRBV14,CASSQGISVLQETQYF,TGTGCCAGCAGCCAAGGCATTAGCGTCTTACAAGAGACCCAGTACTTC
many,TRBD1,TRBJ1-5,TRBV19,CASSRLRQGSNQPQHF,TGTGCCAGTAGTAGACTGAGACAGGGAAGCAATCAGCCCCAGCATTTT
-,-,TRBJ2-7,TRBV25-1,CASSFLTGEDISYEQYF,TGTGCCAGCAGTTTCCTGACAGGAGAAGATATCTCCTACGAGCAGTACTTC
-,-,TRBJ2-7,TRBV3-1,CASRSRVAYEQYF,TGTGCCAGCAGATCCCGGGTCGCCTACGAGCAGTACTTC
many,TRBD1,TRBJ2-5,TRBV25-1,CASSPIGTGKETQYF,TGTGCCAGCAGTCCTATTGGGACAGGGAAAGAGACCCAGTACTTC
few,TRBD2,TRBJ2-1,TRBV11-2,CASSRLAGGYNEQFF,TGTGCCAGCAGCCGACTAGCGGGAGGGTACAATGAGCAGTTCTTC
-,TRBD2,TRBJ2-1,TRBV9,CASNANLAGLDEQFF,TGTGCCAGCAACGCGAATCTAGCGGGATTGGATGAGCAGTTCTTC
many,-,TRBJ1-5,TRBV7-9,CASSSLSWDGYQPQHF,TGTGCCAGCAGCTCCCTTTCATGGGACGGATATCAGCCCCAGCATTTT
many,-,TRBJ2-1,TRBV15,CATSRGGPRMGEQFF,TGTGCCACCAGCAGGGGGGGTCCTAGGATGGGGGAGCAGTTCTTC
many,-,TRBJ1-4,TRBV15,CATSGQGEKLFF,TGTGCCACCAGCGGACAAGGCGAAAAACTGTTTTTT
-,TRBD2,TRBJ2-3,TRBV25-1,CASSWTSGAFTDTQYF,TGTGCCAGCAGCTGGACTAGCGGGGCTTTCACAGATACGCAGTATTTT